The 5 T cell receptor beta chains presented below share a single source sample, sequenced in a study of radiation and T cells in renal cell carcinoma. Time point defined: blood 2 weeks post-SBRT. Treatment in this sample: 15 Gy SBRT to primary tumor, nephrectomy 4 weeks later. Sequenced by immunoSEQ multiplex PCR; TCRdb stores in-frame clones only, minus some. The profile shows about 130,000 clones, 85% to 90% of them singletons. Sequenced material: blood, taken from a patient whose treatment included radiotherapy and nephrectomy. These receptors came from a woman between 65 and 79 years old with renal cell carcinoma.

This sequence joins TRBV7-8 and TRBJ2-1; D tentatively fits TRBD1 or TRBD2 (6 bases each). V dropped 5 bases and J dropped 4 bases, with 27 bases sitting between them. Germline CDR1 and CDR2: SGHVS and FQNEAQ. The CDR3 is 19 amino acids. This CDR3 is CASSLGGPGTSLKYNEQFF. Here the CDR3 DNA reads TGTGCCAGCAGCCTAGGGGGGCCAGGGACAAGTTTAAAATACAATGAGCAGTTCTTC.

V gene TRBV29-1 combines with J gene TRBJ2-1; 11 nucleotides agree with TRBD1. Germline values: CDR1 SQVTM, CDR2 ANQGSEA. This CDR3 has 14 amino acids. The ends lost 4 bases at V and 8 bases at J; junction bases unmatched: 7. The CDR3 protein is CSVAYRDRGDEQFF. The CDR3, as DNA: TGCAGCGTTGCCTACCGGGACAGGGGGGATGAGCAGTTCTTC.

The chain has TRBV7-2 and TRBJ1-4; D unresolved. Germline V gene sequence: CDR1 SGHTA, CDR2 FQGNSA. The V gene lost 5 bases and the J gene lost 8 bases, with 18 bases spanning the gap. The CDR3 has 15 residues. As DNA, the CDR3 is TGTGCCAGCAGCCTCTCGCCCGACCCGAGAGAAAAACTGTTTTTT. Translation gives CASSLSPDPREKLFF.

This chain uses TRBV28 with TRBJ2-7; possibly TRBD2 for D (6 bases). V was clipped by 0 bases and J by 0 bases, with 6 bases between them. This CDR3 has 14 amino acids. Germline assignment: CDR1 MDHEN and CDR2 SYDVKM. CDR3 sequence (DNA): TGTGCCAGCAGTTTATGGGGGGGCTCCTACGAGCAGTACTTC. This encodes CASSLWGGSYEQYF.

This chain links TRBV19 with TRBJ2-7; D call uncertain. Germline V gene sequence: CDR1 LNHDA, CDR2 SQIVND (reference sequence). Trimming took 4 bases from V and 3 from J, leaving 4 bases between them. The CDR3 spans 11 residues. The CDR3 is CASSNSYEQYF. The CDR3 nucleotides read TGTGCCAGTAGTAACAGCTACGAGCAGTACTTC.